This T cell receptor (beta chain) was retrieved from a study of blood T cell repertoires in COVID-19. Study information: The United States, Italy and Spain provided the acute and convalescent COVID-19 samples.

The V and J ends lost 2 bases and 1 base respectively, with 11 bases between them. Germline values: CDR1 WNHNN, CDR2 SYGVQD (reference sequence). This CDR3 is built from 15 residues. The protocol was immunoSEQ multiplex PCR, while the TCRdb copy is restricted to in-frame clones and leaves out a portion. The sample includes about 45,000 clones, around 80% of them seen just once. The TCR sequence derives from a man between 65 and 85 years old with acute or convalescent COVID-19. Specimen: peripheral blood. The chain recombines TRBV10-1 with TRBJ1-1; D possibly corresponds to TRBD1 (5 bases). The CDR3 region has the DNA TGCGCCAGCAGTGAGCTTTCTACAGGGAACACTGAAGCTTTCTTT. This translates into CASSELSTGNTEAFF.